This TCR beta chain was identified during a study of T cell responses to AZD1222 COVID-19 vaccine. Findings of the study overall: Seropositive AZD1222 recipients at baseline numbered only five or six.

The CDR3 covers 15 residues. V lost 6 bases and J 5 bases, leaving 17 bases between the germline ends. Germline assignment: CDR1 SGHNT and CDR2 YENEEA. TCRdb's table, derived via immunoSEQ multiplex PCR, lists solely in-frame clones and lacks some. The top ten hold roughly 8.7% of the sample, which has 15,000 to 20,000 clones, nearly 90% seen once. About this clone: The target antigen is unknown.

The TCR originated in an adult who received the AZD1222 COVID-19 vaccine. This chain uses TRBV11-3 with TRBJ2-1; a weak D match, TRBD1 (6 bases). The input for sequencing was peripheral blood, taken 28 days after the second AZD1222 dose. The CDR3 loop reads CASSLSGDNNNEQFF. CDR3 coding DNA: TGTGCCAGCAGTCTCTCTGGGGACAATAACAATGAGCAGTTCTTC.